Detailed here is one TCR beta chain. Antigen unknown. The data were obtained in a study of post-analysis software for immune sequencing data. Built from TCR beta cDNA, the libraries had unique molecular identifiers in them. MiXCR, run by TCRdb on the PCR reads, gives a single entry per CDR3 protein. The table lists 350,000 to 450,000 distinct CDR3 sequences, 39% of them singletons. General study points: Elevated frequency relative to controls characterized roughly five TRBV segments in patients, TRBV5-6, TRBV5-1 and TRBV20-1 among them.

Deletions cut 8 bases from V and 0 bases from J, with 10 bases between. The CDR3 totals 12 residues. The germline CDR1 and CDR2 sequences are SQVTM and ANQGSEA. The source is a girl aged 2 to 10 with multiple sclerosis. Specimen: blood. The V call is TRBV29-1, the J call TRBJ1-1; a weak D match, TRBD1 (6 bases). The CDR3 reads CSPYRVNTEAFF. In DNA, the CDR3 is TGCAGCCCCTACAGGGTGAACACTGAAGCTTTCTTT.